Below, one TCR beta chain is given with its context. Its antigen is not yet known. No base-level quality is on record; no much larger clone is a single base apart. Peripheral blood CD8+ and CD4+ T cells from healthy donors, Susac syndrome patients and multiple sclerosis patients were profiled using high-throughput TCR beta sequencing. The multiple sclerosis controls were treatment-naive patients whose relapsing-remitting disease, either stable or active, fulfilled the revised McDonald criteria. Bulk CD8+ and CD4+ T cells were purified magnetically by negative isolation, whereas CD8+ TEMRA cells were enriched by FACS. Blood was collected in EDTA tubes and processed within 24 hours, with PBMCs isolated through density gradient centrifugation. PBMCs intended for TCR sequencing were cryopreserved in liquid nitrogen and thawed later in a water bath at 37 degrees C. A purity of at least 90% was achieved for sorted or isolated CD4+, CD8+ and CD8+ TEMRA cells.

This sample was included in a study of CD8 T cells in Susac syndrome (dated 2019 in TCRdb). Regarding the complete study: Repertoire sequencing was used to test whether CD8+ T cell activation and differentiation in Susac syndrome was antigen driven. Summary of the overall study and its limitations: The TCR sequencing and HLA analysis was acknowledged to have included a relatively small number of individuals.

Trimming takes 5 bases from V and 7 bases from J, and the germline ends sit 12 bases apart. The CDR3 numbers 13 residues from cysteine through phenylalanine. Only the CDR3 DNA is retained, 39 bases long and in frame from the first base. The germline V gene (reference sequence) specifies SGHAT as CDR1 and FQDESV as CDR2. RNA was extracted using the RNeasy kit, and about 0.45 to 1 ug of the RNA was reverse transcribed with random hexamers. The immunoSEQ multiplex PCR assay, which covers 54 Vbeta and 13 Jbeta segments, was used to amplify TCR beta CDR3 regions. To correct PCR amplification bias, a synthetic template baseline was used for both primer optimization and computational correction. In the authors' own workflow: Reads were annotated to V, D and J genes per IMGT and analyzed with immunoSEQ Analyzer, keeping only productive sequences. Clonality was calculated as one minus the Shannon entropy normalized by log2 of the number of productive unique sequences. For each patient and control, public and private clones were evaluated among the 100 most prevalent clones. Susac-specific clones were defined as absent from healthy and MS cohorts, 1052 published viral clones and other ImmuneACCESS disease sequences. Through fastp at Q25 and MiXCR, TCRdb rebuilt clones from the public reads, retaining in-frame beta chains. Entries that share a CDR3 protein sequence are merged under the most common genes and DNA. The V and J calls follow TCRdb's processing rather than the paper's. For this sample there are a few hundred thousand distinct CDR3 sequences; 95% appear just once. 0.085% to 0.1% of the sample lies in the top ten.

The sequencing sample was made of CD4+ T cells from PBMCs. This clonotype originated in a human donor with multiple sclerosis. The chain was built from TRBV11-1 and TRBJ2-4; no D gene can be assigned with confidence. The CDR3 is CASSPRSMNIQYF. The base sequence is TGTGCCAGCAGCCCGCGATCTATGAACATTCAGTACTTC. Outside the CDR3, residues come from the reference TRBV11-1 and TRBJ2-4 proteins, so the full variable domain is: EAEVAQSPRYKITEKSQAVAFWCDPISGHATLYWYRQILGQGPELLVQFQDESVVDDSQLPKDRFSAERLKGVDSTLKIQPAELGDSAMYLCASSPRSMNIQYFGAGTRLSVL.